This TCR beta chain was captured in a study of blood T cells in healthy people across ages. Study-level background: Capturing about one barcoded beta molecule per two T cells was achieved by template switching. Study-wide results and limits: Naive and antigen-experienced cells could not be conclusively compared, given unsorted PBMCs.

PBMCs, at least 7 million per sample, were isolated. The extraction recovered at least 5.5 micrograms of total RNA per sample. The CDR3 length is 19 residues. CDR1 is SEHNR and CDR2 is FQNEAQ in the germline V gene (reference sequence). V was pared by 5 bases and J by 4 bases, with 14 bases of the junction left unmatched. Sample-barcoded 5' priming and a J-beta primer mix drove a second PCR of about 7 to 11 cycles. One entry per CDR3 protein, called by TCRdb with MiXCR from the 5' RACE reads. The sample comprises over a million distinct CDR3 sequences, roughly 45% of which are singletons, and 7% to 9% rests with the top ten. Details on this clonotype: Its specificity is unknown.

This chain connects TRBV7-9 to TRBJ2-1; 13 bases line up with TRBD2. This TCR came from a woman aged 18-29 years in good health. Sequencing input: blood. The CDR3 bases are TGTGCCAGCAGCCTGGGACTAGCGGGGCGCCTTACGGTTTACAATGAGCAGTTCTTC. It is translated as CASSLGLAGRLTVYNEQFF.